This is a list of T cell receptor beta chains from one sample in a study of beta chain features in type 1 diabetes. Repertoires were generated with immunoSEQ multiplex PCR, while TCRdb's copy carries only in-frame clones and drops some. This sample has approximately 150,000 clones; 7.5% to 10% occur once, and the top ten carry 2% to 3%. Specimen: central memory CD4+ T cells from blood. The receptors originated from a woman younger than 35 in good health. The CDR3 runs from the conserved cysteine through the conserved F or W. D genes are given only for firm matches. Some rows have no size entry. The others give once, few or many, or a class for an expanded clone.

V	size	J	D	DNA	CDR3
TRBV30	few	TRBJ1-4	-	TGTGCCTGGAGTGGGACAGCCTCTAATGAAAAACTGTTTTTT	CAWSGTASNEKLFF
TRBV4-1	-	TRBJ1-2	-	TGCGCCAGCAGCCCCCCGCCCGGGGACTACACCTTC	CASSPPPGDYTF
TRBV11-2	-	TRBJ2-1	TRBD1	TGTGCCAGCAGCCCCCGGGACAGATACAATGAGCAGTTCTTC	CASSPRDRYNEQFF
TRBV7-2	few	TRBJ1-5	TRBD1	TGTGCCAGCAGCTCAGGACAGGGGACGGGCAATCAGCCCCAGCATTTT	CASSSGQGTGNQPQHF
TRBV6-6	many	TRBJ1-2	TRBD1	TGTGCCAGCAGTTCCCGGACAGGGAGGTGGGGTGGCTACACCTTC	CASSSRTGRWGGYTF
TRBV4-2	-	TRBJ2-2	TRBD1	TGTGCCAGCAGCCAAGGTGGACAGGGGTATGGCGGGGAGCTGTTTTTT	CASSQGGQGYGGELFF
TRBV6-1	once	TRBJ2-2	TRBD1	TGTGCCAGCAGGGGACAGGGGAGGACCGGGGAGCTGTTTTTT	CASRGQGRTGELFF
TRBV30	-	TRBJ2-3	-	TGTGCCTGGACCCTATCAGATACGCAGTATTTT	CAWTLSDTQYF
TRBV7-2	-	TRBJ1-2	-	TGTGCCAGCAGCTTAAAACCAGGGGACGGCTACACCTTC	CASSLKPGDGYTF
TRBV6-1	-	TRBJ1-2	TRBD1	TGTGCCAGCAGTGATCGGACAGGGTTGTTTGGCTACACCTTC	CASSDRTGLFGYTF
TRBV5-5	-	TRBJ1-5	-	TGTGCCAGCAGCTTGGTTGGAGCGCCCCAGCATTTT	CASSLVGAPQHF
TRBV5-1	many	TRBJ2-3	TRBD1	TGCGCCAGCAGTGGACAGGGAACAGATACGCAGTATTTT	CASSGQGTDTQYF